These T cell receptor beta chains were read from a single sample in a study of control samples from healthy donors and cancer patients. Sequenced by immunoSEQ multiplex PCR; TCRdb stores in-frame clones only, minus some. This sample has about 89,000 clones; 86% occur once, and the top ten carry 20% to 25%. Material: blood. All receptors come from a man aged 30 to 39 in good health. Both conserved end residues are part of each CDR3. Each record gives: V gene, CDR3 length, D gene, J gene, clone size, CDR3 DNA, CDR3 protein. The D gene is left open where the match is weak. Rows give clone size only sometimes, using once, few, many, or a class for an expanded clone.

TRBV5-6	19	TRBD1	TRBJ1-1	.	TGTGCCAGCAGCTTGTGGCTAACCGGGACAGGAGCACCGAACACTGAAGCTTTCTTT	CASSLWLTGTGAPNTEAFF
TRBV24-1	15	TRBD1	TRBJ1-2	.	TGTGCCACCAGTGACCCGCGGACAGGGGTTTATGGCTACACCTTC	CATSDPRTGVYGYTF
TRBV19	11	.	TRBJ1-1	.	TGTGCCAGTAGTGGACGGAATAGAGCTTTCTTT	CASSGRNRAFF
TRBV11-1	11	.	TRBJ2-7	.	TGTGCCAGCAGCTTATTTGAGGAGCAGTACTTC	CASSLFEEQYF
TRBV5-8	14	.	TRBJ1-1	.	TGTGCCAGCAGCTTGGGGGCGGCGAACACTGAAGCTTTCTTT	CASSLGAANTEAFF
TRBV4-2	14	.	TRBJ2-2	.	TGTGCCAGCAGCCAAGCGGCCGACACCGGGGAGCTGTTTTTT	CASSQAADTGELFF
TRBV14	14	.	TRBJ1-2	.	TGTGCCAGCAGCCAAGGGCGAATTAACTATGGCTACACCTTC	CASSQGRINYGYTF
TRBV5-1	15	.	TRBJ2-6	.	TGCGCCAGCAGCTTCGACATGCCGGGGGCCAACGTCCTGACTTTC	CASSFDMPGANVLTF
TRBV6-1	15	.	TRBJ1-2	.	TGTGCCAGCAGTGAAAACGCCGGAGGTAACTATGGCTACACCTTC	CASSENAGGNYGYTF
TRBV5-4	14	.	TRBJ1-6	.	TGTGCCAGCAGCTCCCCCGGTACTAATTCACCCCTCCACTTT	CASSSPGTNSPLHF
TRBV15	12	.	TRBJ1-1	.	TGTGCCACCAGCAGAGATGTCACTGAAGCTTTCTTT	CATSRDVTEAFF
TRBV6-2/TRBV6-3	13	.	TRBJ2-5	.	TGTGCCAGCAGTGACCTACAGACGGAGACCCAGTACTTC	CASSDLQTETQYF
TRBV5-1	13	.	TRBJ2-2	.	TGCGCCAGCAGCTTGGGGGTCACCGGGGAGCTGTTTTTT	CASSLGVTGELFF
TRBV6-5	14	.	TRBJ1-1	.	TGTGCCAGCAGCCGAACAGGGATGGACACTGAAGCTTTCTTT	CASSRTGMDTEAFF
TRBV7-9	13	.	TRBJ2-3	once	TGTGCCAGCAGCCTCGATAGCACAGATACGCAGTATTTT	CASSLDSTDTQYF
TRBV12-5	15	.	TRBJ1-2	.	TGTGCTAGTGGTTTAGGTCAGGGTAATAACTATGGCTACACCTTC	CASGLGQGNNYGYTF
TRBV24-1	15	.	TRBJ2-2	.	TGTGCCTCCTCCTTGGGGAGCCCGAACACCGGGGAGCTGTTTTTT	CASSLGSPNTGELFF
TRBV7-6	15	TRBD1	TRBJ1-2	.	TGTGCCAGCAGCTTTCTACAGGGGACCAACTATGGCTACACCTTC	CASSFLQGTNYGYTF
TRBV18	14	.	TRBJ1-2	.	TGTGCCAGCTCACCTAACGCGGGGCACTATGGCTACACCTTC	CASSPNAGHYGYTF
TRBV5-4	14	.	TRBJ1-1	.	TGTGCCAGCAGCTTGGGGGGCCTGAACACTGAAGCTTTCTTT	CASSLGGLNTEAFF
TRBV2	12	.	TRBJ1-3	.	TGTGCCAGCAGTGTCTTCGGAGACACCATATATTTT	CASSVFGDTIYF
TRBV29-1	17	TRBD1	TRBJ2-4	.	TGCAGCGCTTCGGACAGGACGATAGCCTTAGGGAAAAACATTCAGTACTTC	CSASDRTIALGKNIQYF
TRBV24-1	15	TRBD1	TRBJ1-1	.	TGTGCCACCAGTGATTCAGACAGGGGCTATCCGAGGACTTTCTTT	CATSDSDRGYPRTFF
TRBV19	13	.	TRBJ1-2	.	TGTGCCAGTAGCCATACAGCGAACTATGGCTACACCTTC	CASSHTANYGYTF
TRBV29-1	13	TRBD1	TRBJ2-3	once	TGCAGCGTTGGGACAGGGCTCACAGATACGCAGTATTTT	CSVGTGLTDTQYF
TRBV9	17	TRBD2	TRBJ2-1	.	TGTGCCAGCAGCCCAAGTAGCGGGGGGCGTTCCTACAATGAGCAGTTCTTC	CASSPSSGGRSYNEQFF
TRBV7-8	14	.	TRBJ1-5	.	TGTGCCAGCAGCTCTGGGGGCGGAGGAGTGCCCCAGCATTTT	CASSSGGGGVPQHF
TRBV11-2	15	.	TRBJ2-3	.	TGTGCCAGCAGCTTTGCAGGGAGAAGCACAGATACGCAGTATTTT	CASSFAGRSTDTQYF
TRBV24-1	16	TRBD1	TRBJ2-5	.	TGTGCCACCAGTGAACAGACAGGGGTTCTCCAAGAGACCCAGTACTTC	CATSEQTGVLQETQYF
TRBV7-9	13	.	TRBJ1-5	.	TGTGCCAGCAGCTTGGCGGGGGGGGTGCCCCAGCATTTT	CASSLAGGVPQHF
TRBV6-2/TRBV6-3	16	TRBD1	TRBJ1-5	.	TGTGCCAGCAGCACCGGGACAGTCTATAGCAATCAGCCCCAGCATTTT	CASSTGTVYSNQPQHF
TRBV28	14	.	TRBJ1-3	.	TGTGCCAGCGGAGGGGTAGCAGGTGGAAACACCATATATTTT	CASGGVAGGNTIYF
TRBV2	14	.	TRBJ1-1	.	TGTGCCAGCAGTGTAGCGGGGGGTGGGACTGAAGCTTTCTTT	CASSVAGGGTEAFF
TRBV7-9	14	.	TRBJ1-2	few	TGTGCCAGCAGCTTAGATTTTGGGAGCTCTCGCTACACCTTC	CASSLDFGSSRYTF
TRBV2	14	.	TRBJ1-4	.	TGTGCCAGCAGACCGGGCCCTGATCGTGAAAAACTGTTTTTT	CASRPGPDREKLFF
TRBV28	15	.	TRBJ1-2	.	TGTGCCAGCAGTTTAACCAACTTAAAGGGGAGCGGCTACACCTTC	CASSLTNLKGSGYTF
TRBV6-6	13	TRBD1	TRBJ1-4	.	TGTGCCAGCAACCCGGGACAGGGTGAAAAACTGTTTTTT	CASNPGQGEKLFF
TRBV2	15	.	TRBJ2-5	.	TGTGCCAGCAGTGGGCTCGGAAGCGGCCAAGAGACCCAGTACTTC	CASSGLGSGQETQYF
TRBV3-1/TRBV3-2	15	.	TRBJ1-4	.	TGTGCCAGCAGCCAGCCACAGGGAATCGGTGAAAAACTGTTTTTT	CASSQPQGIGEKLFF
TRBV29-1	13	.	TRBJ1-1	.	TGCAGCGTTGATCAGGGGCCGAACACTGAAGCTTTCTTT	CSVDQGPNTEAFF
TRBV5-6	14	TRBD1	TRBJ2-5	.	TGTGCCAGCAGCTTGGAAGGGGGCGGCTGGGCCCAGTACTTC	CASSLEGGGWAQYF